One sample yielded the 13 T cell receptor beta chains listed below, sequenced in a study of cytomegalovirus exposure and HLA in healthy donors. Measured with immunoSEQ multiplex PCR; TCRdb has only the in-frame clones, and not every one. The table has 260,000 or so clones, 85% to 90% seen once; the top ten hold about 0.86%. Source material: PBMCs. These receptors originate from a woman aged 18-30 years in good health and CMV-seronegative.

The chain joins TRBV5-1 to TRBJ1-3, with D uncertain. The germline V gene has CDR1 SGHRS and CDR2 YFSETQ. Trimming took off 4 bases at V and 0 bases at J, with 5 bases between the two ends. The CDR3 length is 13 residues. This chain's CDR3 is CASSGSSGNTIYF. In DNA, the CDR3 is TGCGCCAGCAGCGGGAGCTCTGGAAACACCATATATTTT.

V and J are TRBV28 and TRBJ2-7; D is possibly TRBD1 (6 bases). The CDR3 has 16 residues. V was pared by 4 bases and J by 4 bases, with 20 bases between. Per the germline V gene, CDR1 is MDHEN and CDR2 is SYDVKM. The CDR3 sequence is CASSYPPGRGGYEQYF. For the CDR3, the DNA is TGTGCCAGCAGTTACCCACCTGGCAGGGGCGGGTACGAGCAGTACTTC.

The genes are TRBV2 and TRBJ1-5; D remains unclear. The V gene's germline CDR1 is SNHLY and CDR2 FYNNEI. This CDR3 is 14 amino acids long. V was shortened by 2 bases and J by 2 bases, with 7 bases between the two germline ends. The CDR3 protein is CASSERRGNQPQHF. The CDR3 DNA is TGTGCCAGCAGTGAACGTCGAGGCAATCAGCCCCAGCATTTT.

This clone appeared once. The chain has TRBV10-2 and TRBJ2-4, with TRBD2 identical over 10 bases. Germline V lookup: CDR1 WSHSY, CDR2 SAAADI. The CDR3 is 15 residues long. The V segment lost 9 bases and the J segment 0 bases; nucleotides outside the gene matches: 5. The CDR3 DNA reads as TGCGCCAGTCGACTAGCGGGTACAGCCAAAAACATTCAGTACTTC. Its translation is CASRLAGTAKNIQYF.

This chain uses TRBV10-2 with TRBJ1-1, with TRBD1 matching over 7 bases. The CDR3 contains 14 residues. V lost 2 bases to trimming and J lost 8 bases; unmatched junction nucleotides: 8. Germline CDR1 is WSHSY and CDR2 is SAAADI. The CDR3: CASSERSGRGEAFF. Written as DNA, the CDR3 is TGCGCCAGCAGTGAGAGAAGCGGCAGGGGGGAAGCTTTCTTT.

The J gene is TRBJ2-1, the V gene TRBV10-3; D gene unclear. The CDR3 is 11 amino acids. Trimming removed 6 bases at V and 7 bases at J, with 7 bases between. Germline V gene lookup returns CDR1 ENHRY and CDR2 SYGVKD. CDR3 nucleotides: TGTGCCATCAGACAGATAAATGAGCAGTTCTTC. It yields the protein CAIRQINEQFF.

About this clone: The same CDR3 arises from other DNA sequences in this sample as well. The chain is built from TRBV6-5 and TRBJ2-1, with 11 bases aligning to TRBD2. V shed 4 bases and J 7 bases; nucleotides not matched to a gene: 3. CDR1 MNHEY and CDR2 SVGAGI come from the germline V gene. The CDR3 contains 14 residues. The chain's CDR3 is CASSLGTSGNEQFF. DNA for the CDR3: TGTGCCAGCAGTTTAGGGACTAGCGGTAATGAGCAGTTCTTC.

The genes are TRBV27 and TRBJ2-7; D gene uncertain. The germline V gene has CDR1 MNHEY and CDR2 SMNVEV (reference sequence). Trimming shortened V by 5 bases and J by 0 bases, and 17 bases separated the two germline ends. There are 16 residues in the CDR3. The CDR3 sequence is CASSPLPARSSYEQYF. The CDR3 DNA reads as TGTGCCAGCAGTCCATTACCTGCTAGGAGCTCCTACGAGCAGTACTTC.

The chain recombines TRBV5-1 with TRBJ2-1, with 9 bases fitting TRBD2. Trimming took 0 bases from V and 0 from J; bases not matched to a gene: 7. Germline loops: CDR1 SGHRS, CDR2 YFSETQ. The CDR3 extends over 18 amino acids. CDR3: CASSLGLAVRGSYNEQFF. CDR3 in DNA: TGCGCCAGCAGCTTGGGACTAGCGGTGAGGGGCTCCTACAATGAGCAGTTCTTC.

V is TRBV18 and J is TRBJ2-7, with TRBD1 identical over 8 bases. Germline V gives CDR1 KGHSH, CDR2 LQKENI. V was clipped by 1 base and J by 3 bases; unmatched bases: 8. The length of the CDR3 is 16 residues. Written as DNA, the CDR3 is TGTGCCAGCTCACCACTTTCAGGGGGCATTAGCTACGAGCAGTACTTC. This translates into CASSPLSGGISYEQYF. The full variable domain, its missing parts supplied by reference TRBV18 and TRBJ2-7, is NAGVMQNPRHLVRRRGQEARLRCSPMKGHSHVYWYRQLPEEGLKFMVYLQKENIIDESGMPKERFSAEFPKEGPSILRIQQVVRGDSAAYFCASSPLSGGISYEQYFGPGTRLTVT.

This chain's CDR3 is CASSYGASQENTEAFF. CDR3 coding DNA: TGTGCCAGCAGTTACGGGGCCAGCCAAGAGAACACTGAAGCTTTCTTT. J is TRBJ1-1 and V is TRBV6-6, with TRBD1 as a possible D gene (5 bases). The CDR3 is 16 amino acids. V lost 2 bases and J lost 1, with 14 bases in between. CDR1 is MNHNY, CDR2 SVGAGI, per germline (reference sequence).

This clone was counted a single time. V usage is TRBV27 and J usage is TRBJ2-1, with a weak D call TRBD1 (6 bases). The CDR3 has 16 amino acids. CDR1 and CDR2 (germline): MNHEY, SMNVEV (reference sequence). V lost 5 bases and J 2 bases, leaving 16 bases between the germline ends. CDR3 bases: TGTGCCAGCAGTCCCTCACAGGGTGACCCCTACAATGAGCAGTTCTTC. The encoded protein is CASSPSQGDPYNEQFF.

The rearrangement joins TRBV7-2 to TRBJ2-2; D is uncertain. CDR1 and CDR2 from the germline V gene are SGHTA and FQGNSA. The germline V and J ends were trimmed by 3 bases and 5 bases, with 10 bases remaining between them. This CDR3 has 14 amino acids. The CDR3 region has the DNA TGTGCCAGCAGCTTGGGCACTCATACCGGGGAGCTGTTTTTT. Translated, it gives CASSLGTHTGELFF.